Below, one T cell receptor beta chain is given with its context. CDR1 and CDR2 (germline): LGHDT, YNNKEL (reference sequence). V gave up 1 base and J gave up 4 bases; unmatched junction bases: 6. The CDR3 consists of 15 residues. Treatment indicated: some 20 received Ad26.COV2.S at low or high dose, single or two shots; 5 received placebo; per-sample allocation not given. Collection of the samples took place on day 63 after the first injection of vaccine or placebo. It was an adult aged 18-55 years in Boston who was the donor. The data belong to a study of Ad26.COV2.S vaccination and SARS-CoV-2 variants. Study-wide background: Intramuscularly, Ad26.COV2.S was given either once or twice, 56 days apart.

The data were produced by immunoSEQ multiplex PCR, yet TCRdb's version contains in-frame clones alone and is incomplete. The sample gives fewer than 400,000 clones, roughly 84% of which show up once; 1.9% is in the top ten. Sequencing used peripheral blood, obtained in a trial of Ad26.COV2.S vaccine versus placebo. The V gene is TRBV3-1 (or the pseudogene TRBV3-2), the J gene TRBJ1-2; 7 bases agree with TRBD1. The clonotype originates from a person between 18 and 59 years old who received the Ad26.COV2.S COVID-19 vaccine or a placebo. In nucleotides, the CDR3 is TGTGCCAGCAGCCAAGGTCCGACAGGGAGCTATGGCTACACCTTC. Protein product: CASSQGPTGSYGYTF.